These 6 T cell receptor beta chains were all obtained from the same sample, sequenced in a study of shared clonotypes between healthy human individuals. The table came from immunoSEQ multiplex PCR; TCRdb's copy has only in-frame clones and leaves some out. The data contain about 490,000 clones, 79% of them singletons. The material sequenced was PBMCs. These receptors originate from a woman in her thirties or forties in good health. Some clones in this sample may be carry-over from other donors' samples.

The chain uses TRBV4-1 and TRBJ1-1; D remains ambiguous. Germline-derived CDR1 and CDR2 are MGHRA and YSYEKL. With 0 bases removed from V and 0 bases from J, the gap between germline ends came to 11 bases. This CDR3 spans 16 amino acids. CDR3 loop: CASSQEVRRLNTEAFF. CDR3 nucleotides: TGCGCCAGCAGCCAAGAAGTTAGGCGTTTGAACACTGAAGCTTTCTTT.

This chain connects TRBV19 to TRBJ1-1; no reliable D call. Trimming pared 4 bases from V and 9 bases from J, leaving 21 bases between. Germline CDR1 and CDR2: LNHDA and SQIVND (reference sequence). This CDR3 has 15 amino acids. The CDR3 loop reads CASSSLFREVPQAFF. DNA of the CDR3: TGTGCCAGTAGTAGTTTATTTCGAGAGGTACCTCAAGCTTTCTTT.

As regards this clone: The sample carries other DNA sequences with the same CDR3. V usage is TRBV15 and J usage is TRBJ1-3; D call uncertain. This CDR3 contains 14 residues. V dropped 1 base and J dropped 0 bases, with 4 bases sitting between them. The germline CDR1 and CDR2 sequences are LNHNV and YYDKDF (reference sequence). The CDR3 spells CATSRANSGNTIYF. DNA of the CDR3: TGTGCCACCAGCAGAGCCAACTCTGGAAACACCATATATTTT.

For the CDR3, the DNA is TGTGCCAGCCAGGGGGCGGGTCAGCCCCAGCATTTT. Translated, it gives CASQGAGQPQHF. This chain uses TRBV19 with TRBJ1-5; 8 bases match TRBD1. CDR3 size: 12 residues. Germline V CDR1 and CDR2: LNHDA, SQIVND (reference sequence). The junction had 4 bases not matched to a gene; V was cut back by 9 bases and J by 6 bases.

The rearrangement uses TRBV11-2 and TRBJ2-3, with unresolved D. CDR1 and CDR2 (germline): SGHAT, FQNNGV. The CDR3 extends over 15 amino acids. V lost 4 bases and J lost 4, with 15 bases in between. The CDR3 is CASSSTLGGPDTQYF. CDR3 sequence (DNA): TGTGCCAGCAGCTCAACGCTAGGTGGGCCAGATACGCAGTATTTT.

J is TRBJ2-6 and V is TRBV7-9; D unclear. V lost 5 bases to trimming and J lost 1 base, with 6 bases between them. The CDR3 is 14 residues long. Germline-derived CDR1 and CDR2 are SEHNR and FQNEAQ (reference sequence). CDR3 in DNA: TGTGCCAGCAGCCACCCATCTGGGGCCAACGTCCTGACTTTC. Amino acid sequence: CASSHPSGANVLTF.